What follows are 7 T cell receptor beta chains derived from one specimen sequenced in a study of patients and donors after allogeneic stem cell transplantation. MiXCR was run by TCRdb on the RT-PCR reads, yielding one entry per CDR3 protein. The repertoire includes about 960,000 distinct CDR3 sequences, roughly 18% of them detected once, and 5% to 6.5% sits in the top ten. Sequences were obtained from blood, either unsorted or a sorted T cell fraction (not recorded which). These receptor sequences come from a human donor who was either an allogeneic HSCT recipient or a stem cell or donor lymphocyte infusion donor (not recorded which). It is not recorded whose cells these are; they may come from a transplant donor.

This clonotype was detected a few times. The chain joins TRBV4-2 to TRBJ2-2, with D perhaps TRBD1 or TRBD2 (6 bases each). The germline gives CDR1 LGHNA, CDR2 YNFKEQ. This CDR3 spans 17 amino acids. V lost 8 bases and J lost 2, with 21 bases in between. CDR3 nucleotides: TGTGCCAGCTCCCAGTCCGAGGGGGGAATAAACACCGGGGAGCTGTTTTTT. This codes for CASSQSEGGINTGELFF.

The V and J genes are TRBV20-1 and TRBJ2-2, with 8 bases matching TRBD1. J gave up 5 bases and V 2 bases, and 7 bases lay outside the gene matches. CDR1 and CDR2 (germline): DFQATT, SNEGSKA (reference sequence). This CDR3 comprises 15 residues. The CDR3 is CSARPGQGGTGELFF. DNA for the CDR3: TGCAGTGCTAGACCAGGACAGGGTGGGACCGGGGAGCTGTTTTTT.

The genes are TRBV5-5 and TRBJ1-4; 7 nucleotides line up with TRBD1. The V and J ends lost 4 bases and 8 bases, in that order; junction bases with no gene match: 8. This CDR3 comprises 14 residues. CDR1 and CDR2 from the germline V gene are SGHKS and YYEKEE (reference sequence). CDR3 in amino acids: CASSRPGTEEKLFF. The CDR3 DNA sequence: TGTGCCAGCAGCCGGCCCGGGACAGAGGAAAAACTGTTTTTT.

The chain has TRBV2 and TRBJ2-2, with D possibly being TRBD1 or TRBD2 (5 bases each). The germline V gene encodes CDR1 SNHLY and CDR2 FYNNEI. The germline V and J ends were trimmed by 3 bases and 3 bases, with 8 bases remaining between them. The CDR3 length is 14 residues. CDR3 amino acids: CASSERGYTGELFF. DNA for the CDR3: TGTGCCAGCAGTGAGAGGGGCTACACCGGGGAGCTGTTTTTT.

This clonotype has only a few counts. The CDR3 nucleotides are TGTGCCAGCAGCCGAGACTTCAACACCTACAATGAGCAGTTCTTC. It codes for CASSRDFNTYNEQFF. This sequence joins TRBV3-1 and TRBJ2-1; unclear D gene. V dropped 4 bases and J dropped 2 bases, with 12 bases sitting between them. Germline CDR1 LGHDT, CDR2 YNNKEL (reference sequence). This CDR3 spans 15 amino acids.

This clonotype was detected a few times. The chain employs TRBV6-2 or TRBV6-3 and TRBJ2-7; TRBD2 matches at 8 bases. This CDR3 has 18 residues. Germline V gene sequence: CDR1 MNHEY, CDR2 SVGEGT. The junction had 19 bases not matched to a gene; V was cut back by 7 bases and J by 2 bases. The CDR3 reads CASTNGLLSGTRTYEQYF. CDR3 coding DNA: TGTGCCAGCACCAACGGGTTGTTATCTGGGACTAGAACCTACGAGCAGTACTTC.

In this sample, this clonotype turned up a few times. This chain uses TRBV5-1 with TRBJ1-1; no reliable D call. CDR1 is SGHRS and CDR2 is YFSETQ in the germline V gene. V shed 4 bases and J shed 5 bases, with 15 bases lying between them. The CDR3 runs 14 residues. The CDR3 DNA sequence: TGCGCCAGCAGCCCGGGCAGGACGGGTACTGAAGCTTTCTTT. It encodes CASSPGRTGTEAFF. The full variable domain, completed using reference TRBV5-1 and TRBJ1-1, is KAGVTQTPRYLIKTRGQQVTLSCSPISGHRSVSWYQQTPGQGLQFLFEYFSETQRNKGNFPGRFSGRQFSNSRSEMNVSTLELGDSALYLCASSPGRTGTEAFFGQGTRLTVV.